The 5 T cell receptor beta chains below come from one sample, sequenced in a study of beta chain features in type 1 diabetes. Study-wide results and caveats: People with Type 1 diabetes carried modestly yet significantly shorter TCRB CDR3s in all four CD4+ subsets.

Expressed TCRB transcripts were sequenced after all isolated RNA was converted to cDNA. Here immunoSEQ multiplex PCR was the method, and the copy in TCRdb shows in-frame clones only, minus some. The sample lists almost 350,000 clones; 9.3% were seen once. The antigens of these receptors remain unknown. Sequencing was carried out using central memory CD4+ T cells from blood. The source is a man in his thirties or forties with type 1 diabetes.

This clone was seen a few times. The V call is TRBV7-8, the J call TRBJ2-7; D gene uncertain. The CDR3 runs 11 residues. V was clipped by 5 bases and J by 11 bases, with 13 bases between them. Germline CDR1 SGHVS, CDR2 FQNEAQ. This CDR3 is CASSPASQKYF. As DNA, the CDR3 is TGTGCCAGCAGCCCTGCGAGCCAAAAGTACTTC. The full variable domain, with the rest looked up from reference TRBV7-8 and TRBJ2-7, is GAGVSQSPRYKVAKRGQDVALRCDPISGHVSLFWYQQALGQGPEFLTYFQNEAQLDKSGLPSDRFFAERPEGSVSTLKIQRTQQEDSAVYLCASSPASQKYFGPGTRLTVT.

This clone was seen a handful of times. V and J are TRBV5-4 and TRBJ1-6; 7 nucleotides line up with TRBD1. This CDR3 has 15 amino acids. Germline CDR1 reads SGHNT; CDR2 reads YYREEE (reference sequence). Losses at the gene ends were 4 bases for V and 8 bases for J; bases not matched to a gene: 9. CDR3 residues: CASSPEQGRYSPLHF. CDR3 bases: TGTGCCAGCAGCCCCGAACAGGGGCGCTATTCACCCCTCCACTTT.

This clone appeared a few times. The chain couples TRBV5-6 to TRBJ2-4; no definite D call. Trimming took off 4 bases at V and 1 base at J, with 12 bases between the two ends. The CDR3 is 15 residues long. CDR1 is SGHDT and CDR2 is YYEEEE in the germline V gene. The CDR3 DNA reads TGTGCCAGCAGCAAATCGACGGTTGCCAAAAACATTCAGTACTTC. It is translated as CASSKSTVAKNIQYF.

This clone has only a few counts. Other DNA sequences in the same sample also yield this CDR3. J is TRBJ2-7 and V is TRBV19, with 10 bases lining up with TRBD1. The V gene's germline CDR1 is LNHDA and CDR2 SQIVND (reference sequence). The V and J ends lost 4 bases and 4 bases, in that order; junction bases with no gene match: 1. CDR3 length: 13 residues. The CDR3 region has the DNA TGTGCCAGTAGTACGGACAGGGGGTACGAGCAGTACTTC. This codes for CASSTDRGYEQYF.

The chain has TRBV30 and TRBJ1-4; no firm D call. This CDR3 has 13 residues. V dropped 1 base and J dropped 8 bases, with 11 bases sitting between them. CDR1 is GTSNPN, CDR2 SVGIG, per germline (reference sequence). As DNA, the CDR3 is TGTGCCTGGAGTGCTGGGGTGGGGGAAAAACTGTTTTTT. Translation: CAWSAGVGEKLFF.